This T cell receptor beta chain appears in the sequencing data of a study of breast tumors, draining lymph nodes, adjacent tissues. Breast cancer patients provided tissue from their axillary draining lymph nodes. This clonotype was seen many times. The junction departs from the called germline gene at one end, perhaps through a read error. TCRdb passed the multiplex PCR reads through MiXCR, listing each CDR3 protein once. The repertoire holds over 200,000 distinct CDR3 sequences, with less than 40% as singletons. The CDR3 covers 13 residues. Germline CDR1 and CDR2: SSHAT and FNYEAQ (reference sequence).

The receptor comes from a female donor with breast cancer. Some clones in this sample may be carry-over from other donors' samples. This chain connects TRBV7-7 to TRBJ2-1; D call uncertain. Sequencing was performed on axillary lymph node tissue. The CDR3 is CASSPNIGNEQFF. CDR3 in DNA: TGTGCTAGCAGCCCCAACATTGGGAATGAGCAGTTCTTC.